Listed below are T cell receptor beta chains from one sample, sequenced in a study of cytomegalovirus exposure and HLA in healthy donors. Repertoires were generated with immunoSEQ multiplex PCR, while TCRdb's copy carries only in-frame clones and drops some. The table records 95,000 to 150,000 clones, over 60% of them present only once. Specimen: PBMCs. The receptor source for this set is a man aged 50 to 59 in good health and CMV-seronegative. Each CDR3 is given with its conserved first and last residue. The order of the fields is CDR3 protein, CDR3 DNA, clone size, V gene, D gene, J gene. The D gene is left open where the match is weak. Size is stated for part of the rows, as once, few or many counts, or as a class when the clone is expanded.

CDR3aa: CASSAAGESNQPQHF
CDR3nt: TGTGCCAGCAGCGCCGCGGGTGAAAGCAATCAGCCCCAGCATTTT
abundance: NA
v_gene: TRBV9
d_gene: NA
j_gene: TRBJ1-5

CDR3aa: CASSQPLGRGATDTQYF
CDR3nt: TGTGCCAGCAGCCAACCCCTCGGGCGGGGGGCCACAGATACGCAGTATTTT
abundance: NA
v_gene: TRBV4-2
d_gene: TRBD2
j_gene: TRBJ2-3

CDR3aa: CASSPRRTYNEQFF
CDR3nt: TGTGCCAGCAGCCCCCGGCGGACCTACAATGAGCAGTTCTTC
abundance: NA
v_gene: TRBV7-3
d_gene: NA
j_gene: TRBJ2-1

CDR3aa: CASSLEGGVQQFF
CDR3nt: TGTGCCAGCAGCTTAGAGGGCGGGGTCCAGCAGTTCTTC
abundance: NA
v_gene: TRBV7-9
d_gene: NA
j_gene: TRBJ2-1

CDR3aa: CASRSGTPSGNTIYF
CDR3nt: TGTGCCAGCAGGTCAGGGACACCCTCTGGAAACACCATATATTTT
abundance: once
v_gene: TRBV5-5
d_gene: NA
j_gene: TRBJ1-3

CDR3aa: CASSEGAVRGYAF
CDR3nt: TGTGCCAGTAGTGAGGGAGCTGTAAGAGGCTACGCCTTC
abundance: NA
v_gene: TRBV19
d_gene: NA
j_gene: TRBJ1-2

CDR3aa: CASSLGGTGTGELFF
CDR3nt: TGCGCCAGCAGCTTGGGAGGGACAGGTACCGGGGAGCTGTTTTTT
abundance: few
v_gene: TRBV5-1
d_gene: TRBD1
j_gene: TRBJ2-2

CDR3aa: CASSQGQNTEAFF
CDR3nt: TGTGCCAGCAGTCAGGGTCAGAACACTGAAGCTTTCTTT
abundance: NA
v_gene: TRBV6-1
d_gene: NA
j_gene: TRBJ1-1

CDR3aa: CAGSQPSSGGADTQYF
CDR3nt: TGTGCCGGTTCCCAACCCTCTAGCGGGGGGGCGGATACGCAGTATTTT
abundance: NA
v_gene: TRBV2
d_gene: TRBD2
j_gene: TRBJ2-3

CDR3aa: CASSAQGFASTDTQYF
CDR3nt: TGTGCCAGCAGCGCCCAGGGTTTTGCTAGCACAGATACGCAGTATTTT
abundance: once
v_gene: TRBV6-4
d_gene: NA
j_gene: TRBJ2-3

CDR3aa: CASSYSRPGTEAFF
CDR3nt: TGTGCCAGCAGTTACTCGAGGCCGGGGACTGAAGCTTTCTTT
abundance: NA
v_gene: TRBV6-6
d_gene: NA
j_gene: TRBJ1-1

CDR3aa: CSSSLEGTANSPLHF
CDR3nt: TGTTCCAGCAGCTTAGAAGGGACAGCTAATTCACCCCTCCACTTT
abundance: NA
v_gene: TRBV7-9
d_gene: TRBD1
j_gene: TRBJ1-6

CDR3aa: CASSSRANTEAFF
CDR3nt: TGTGCCAGCAGCTCCAGGGCCAACACTGAAGCTTTCTTT
abundance: once
v_gene: TRBV5-6
d_gene: NA
j_gene: TRBJ1-1

CDR3aa: CASSEGQGAYYGYTF
CDR3nt: TGCGCCAGCAGCGAGGGACAGGGGGCTTACTATGGCTACACCTTC
abundance: NA
v_gene: TRBV5-1
d_gene: TRBD1
j_gene: TRBJ1-2

CDR3aa: CSVEEGTTIDMNTEAFF
CDR3nt: TGCAGCGTTGAGGAAGGGACAACTATCGACATGAACACTGAAGCTTTCTTT
abundance: NA
v_gene: TRBV29-1
d_gene: NA
j_gene: TRBJ1-1

CDR3aa: CASSEARAARGAFF
CDR3nt: TGTGCCAGCAGTGAAGCCAGGGCGGCCAGGGGAGCTTTCTTT
abundance: NA
v_gene: TRBV2
d_gene: NA
j_gene: TRBJ1-1

CDR3aa: CAIRDGTGDEKLFF
CDR3nt: TGTGCCATCAGGGACGGGACTGGAGATGAAAAACTGTTTTTT
abundance: NA
v_gene: TRBV10-3
d_gene: NA
j_gene: TRBJ1-4

CDR3aa: CASSEGGQFTEAFF
CDR3nt: TGTGCCAGCAGTGAAGGAGGGCAATTCACTGAAGCTTTCTTT
abundance: NA
v_gene: TRBV6-1
d_gene: NA
j_gene: TRBJ1-1

CDR3aa: CASSQTGGGGTEAFF
CDR3nt: TGTGCCAGCTCACAGACAGGGGGCGGAGGCACTGAAGCTTTCTTT
abundance: NA
v_gene: TRBV18
d_gene: TRBD1
j_gene: TRBJ1-1

CDR3aa: CASSSPWRNTGELFF
CDR3nt: TGTGCCAGCAGTTCCCCGTGGAGAAACACCGGGGAGCTGTTTTTT
abundance: NA
v_gene: TRBV28
d_gene: NA
j_gene: TRBJ2-2

CDR3aa: CASSYGGRYGYTF
CDR3nt: TGTGCCAGCAGTTATGGGGGCCGCTATGGCTACACCTTC
abundance: few
v_gene: TRBV6-5
d_gene: NA
j_gene: TRBJ1-2

CDR3aa: CSSSKGAQGRWTNEKLFF
CDR3nt: TGTTCCAGCAGCAAAGGGGCCCAGGGCAGATGGACTAATGAAAAACTGTTTTTT
abundance: once
v_gene: TRBV7-9
d_gene: NA
j_gene: TRBJ1-4

CDR3aa: CASSLAPGELFF
CDR3nt: TGTGCCAGCAGCCTGGCCCCCGGGGAGCTGTTTTTT
abundance: NA
v_gene: TRBV6-6
d_gene: NA
j_gene: TRBJ2-2

CDR3aa: CASSLEGGGEKLFF
CDR3nt: TGTGCCAGCAGCTTGGAAGGGGGGGGTGAAAAACTGTTTTTT
abundance: NA
v_gene: TRBV5-4
d_gene: NA
j_gene: TRBJ1-4

CDR3aa: CASSYGAPQTQYF
CDR3nt: TGTGCCAGCAGTTACGGGGCACCGCAGACCCAGTACTTC
abundance: once
v_gene: TRBV6-5
d_gene: NA
j_gene: TRBJ2-5

CDR3aa: CASSPPGGFLRNQPQHF
CDR3nt: TGTGCCAGCAGCCCCCCCGGAGGGTTTTTGCGCAATCAGCCCCAGCATTTT
abundance: NA
v_gene: TRBV7-2
d_gene: NA
j_gene: TRBJ1-5

CDR3aa: CASSPGTTNYGYTF
CDR3nt: TGTGCCAGCAGCCCAGGGACAACAAACTATGGCTACACCTTC
abundance: NA
v_gene: TRBV7-3
d_gene: NA
j_gene: TRBJ1-2

CDR3aa: CASSRPGTGYGYTF
CDR3nt: TGCGCCAGCAGCCGCCCCGGGACTGGTTATGGCTACACCTTC
abundance: NA
v_gene: TRBV4-1
d_gene: NA
j_gene: TRBJ1-2

CDR3aa: CASSQSPSGGASETQYF
CDR3nt: TGCGCCAGCAGCCAATCGCCTAGCGGGGGGGCATCGGAGACCCAGTACTTC
abundance: NA
v_gene: TRBV4-3
d_gene: TRBD2
j_gene: TRBJ2-5

CDR3aa: CSVYPTGSSTDTQYF
CDR3nt: TGCAGCGTTTATCCGACAGGGTCTAGCACAGATACGCAGTATTTT
abundance: NA
v_gene: TRBV29-1
d_gene: TRBD1
j_gene: TRBJ2-3

CDR3aa: CASRDRGFEETQYF
CDR3nt: TGTGCCAGCAGAGACAGGGGGTTCGAAGAGACCCAGTACTTC
abundance: NA
v_gene: TRBV6-1
d_gene: TRBD1
j_gene: TRBJ2-5

CDR3aa: CASSLRPEAGELFF
CDR3nt: TGTGCCAGCAGCTTAAGGCCGGAGGCCGGGGAGCTGTTTTTT
abundance: NA
v_gene: TRBV7-8
d_gene: NA
j_gene: TRBJ2-2

CDR3aa: CASSTRGYNEQFF
CDR3nt: TGTGCCAGCAGCACTCGGGGATACAATGAGCAGTTCTTC
abundance: few
v_gene: TRBV7-6
d_gene: NA
j_gene: TRBJ2-1

CDR3aa: CASSDLQGNYGYTF
CDR3nt: TGTGCCAGCAGTGACCTACAGGGTAACTATGGCTACACCTTC
abundance: NA
v_gene: TRBV28
d_gene: NA
j_gene: TRBJ1-2

CDR3aa: CASSYGGVGSPLHF
CDR3nt: TGTGCCAGCAGCTACGGGGGAGTAGGGTCACCCCTCCACTTT
abundance: NA
v_gene: TRBV7-9
d_gene: NA
j_gene: TRBJ1-6

CDR3aa: CASSGQARMNTEAFF
CDR3nt: TGTGCCAGCAGTGGACAGGCGCGGATGAACACTGAAGCTTTCTTT
abundance: NA
v_gene: TRBV6-1
d_gene: NA
j_gene: TRBJ1-1

CDR3aa: CASSDRSGRGETQYF
CDR3nt: TGTGCCAGCAGTGATAGGTCGGGGAGGGGAGAGACCCAGTACTTC
abundance: NA
v_gene: TRBV2
d_gene: TRBD2
j_gene: TRBJ2-5

CDR3aa: CASSSSGTGELFF
CDR3nt: TGTGCCAGCAGCTCTAGCGGAACCGGGGAGCTGTTTTTT
abundance: NA
v_gene: TRBV6-4
d_gene: TRBD2
j_gene: TRBJ2-2

CDR3aa: CASSIGTASYEQYF
CDR3nt: TGTGCCAGTAGTATCGGGACAGCGTCCTACGAGCAGTACTTC
abundance: NA
v_gene: TRBV19
d_gene: TRBD1
j_gene: TRBJ2-7

CDR3aa: CASSAEQGYQDTQYF
CDR3nt: TGTGCCAGCAGTGCCGAACAGGGTTATCAAGATACGCAGTATTTT
abundance: NA
v_gene: TRBV7-2
d_gene: NA
j_gene: TRBJ2-3

CDR3aa: CASSATQGGYGYTF
CDR3nt: TGTGCCAGCAGCGCTACCCAGGGTGGCTATGGCTACACCTTC
abundance: NA
v_gene: TRBV9
d_gene: NA
j_gene: TRBJ1-2

CDR3aa: CASSFAGDNYGYTF
CDR3nt: TGTGCCAGCAGTTTTGCAGGGGATAACTATGGCTACACCTTC
abundance: NA
v_gene: TRBV27
d_gene: NA
j_gene: TRBJ1-2

CDR3aa: CASSQEDGIGQPQHF
CDR3nt: TGCGCCAGCAGCCAAGAAGACGGGATAGGGCAGCCCCAGCATTTT
abundance: NA
v_gene: TRBV4-3
d_gene: NA
j_gene: TRBJ1-5

CDR3aa: CASRTNTQGITEAFF
CDR3nt: TGCGCCAGCAGGACGAATACCCAGGGCATCACTGAAGCTTTCTTT
abundance: NA
v_gene: TRBV5-1
d_gene: NA
j_gene: TRBJ1-1

CDR3aa: CASSQELAGISTDTQYF
CDR3nt: TGTGCCAGCAGCCAAGAATTGGCAGGGATAAGCACAGATACGCAGTATTTT
abundance: NA
v_gene: TRBV14
d_gene: NA
j_gene: TRBJ2-3

CDR3aa: CASSLDTPNTGELFF
CDR3nt: TGCGCCAGCAGCTTGGACACGCCGAACACCGGGGAGCTGTTTTTT
abundance: NA
v_gene: TRBV5-1
d_gene: NA
j_gene: TRBJ2-2

CDR3aa: CASSLVEGSAYEQYF
CDR3nt: TGCGCCAGCAGCTTGGTGGAGGGATCGGCCTACGAGCAGTACTTC
abundance: NA
v_gene: TRBV5-1
d_gene: NA
j_gene: TRBJ2-7

CDR3aa: CASSYQTSGEETQYF
CDR3nt: TGCGCCAGCAGCTACCAGACTAGCGGGGAAGAGACCCAGTACTTC
abundance: NA
v_gene: TRBV5-1
d_gene: TRBD2
j_gene: TRBJ2-5

CDR3aa: CASSQTGQPQHF
CDR3nt: TGTGCCAGCAGCCAAACGGGGCAGCCCCAGCATTTT
abundance: few
v_gene: TRBV4-2
d_gene: NA
j_gene: TRBJ1-5

CDR3aa: CASSLGGQQQETQYF
CDR3nt: TGTGCCAGCAGCTTAGGTGGACAGCAACAAGAGACCCAGTACTTC
abundance: NA
v_gene: TRBV7-2
d_gene: NA
j_gene: TRBJ2-5

CDR3aa: CATSRDGGTSGGAIGETQYF
CDR3nt: TGTGCCACCAGCAGAGATGGTGGGACTAGCGGAGGGGCCATAGGGGAGACCCAGTACTTC
abundance: few
v_gene: TRBV15
d_gene: TRBD2
j_gene: TRBJ2-5

CDR3aa: CASSPRDRASYEQYF
CDR3nt: TGTGCCAGCAGCCCCCGGGACAGGGCATCCTACGAGCAGTACTTC
abundance: NA
v_gene: TRBV14
d_gene: TRBD1
j_gene: TRBJ2-7

CDR3aa: CASSPNPGLAGGWDTGELFF
CDR3nt: TGCGCCAGCAGCCCCAACCCGGGACTAGCGGGGGGGTGGGACACCGGGGAGCTGTTTTTT
abundance: NA
v_gene: TRBV4-1
d_gene: TRBD2
j_gene: TRBJ2-2

CDR3aa: CASSGDRSSYEQYF
CDR3nt: TGTGCCAGCAGCGGGGACAGGAGCTCCTACGAGCAGTACTTC
abundance: NA
v_gene: TRBV7-2
d_gene: TRBD1
j_gene: TRBJ2-7

CDR3aa: CASSGGSGGSYEQYF
CDR3nt: TGTGCCAGCAGTGGTGGGTCGGGGGGCTCCTACGAGCAGTACTTC
abundance: NA
v_gene: TRBV6-1
d_gene: TRBD2
j_gene: TRBJ2-7

CDR3aa: CAISESRGNNEQFF
CDR3nt: TGTGCCATCAGTGAGTCGAGGGGGAATAATGAGCAGTTCTTC
abundance: NA
v_gene: TRBV10-3
d_gene: NA
j_gene: TRBJ2-1

CDR3aa: CASSPKGQGGAGELFF
CDR3nt: TGTGCCAGCAGCCCCAAGGGACAGGGGGGGGCCGGGGAGCTGTTTTTT
abundance: NA
v_gene: TRBV9
d_gene: TRBD1
j_gene: TRBJ2-2